Sequencing of this T cell receptor (beta chain) was carried out in a study of T cells in Graves' hyperthyroidism and ophthalmopathy. What was amplified from RNA transcripts were TCR beta CDR3 regions. The HTBI primer set drove a first-round RT-PCR of the TCR CDR3. MiXCR was run by TCRdb on the multiplex PCR reads, yielding one entry per CDR3 protein. The sample includes over 450,000 distinct CDR3 sequences, 17% of them seen just once. This clonotype was detected a few times. What it binds is unknown. CDR1 and CDR2 (germline): LGHNA, YNFKEQ. The CDR3 is made up of 14 amino acids. V lost 3 bases and J 9 bases, leaving 12 bases between the germline ends. Reasons for excluding patients were uncontrolled infection, other autoimmune disease, pregnancy or lactation. Study outcomes and limitations: Ophthalmopathy, as predicted by the model, came a median roughly 6.5 months after the prediction.

Sequences were obtained from blood. The receptor's source is a woman younger than 35 with Graves' ophthalmopathy. The J gene is TRBJ1-6, the V gene TRBV4-2; D is possibly TRBD1 (5 bases). The CDR3 DNA follows: TGTGCCAGCAGCCAGACCTGGGGGTTTTCACCCCTCCACTTT. Its protein is CASSQTWGFSPLHF.